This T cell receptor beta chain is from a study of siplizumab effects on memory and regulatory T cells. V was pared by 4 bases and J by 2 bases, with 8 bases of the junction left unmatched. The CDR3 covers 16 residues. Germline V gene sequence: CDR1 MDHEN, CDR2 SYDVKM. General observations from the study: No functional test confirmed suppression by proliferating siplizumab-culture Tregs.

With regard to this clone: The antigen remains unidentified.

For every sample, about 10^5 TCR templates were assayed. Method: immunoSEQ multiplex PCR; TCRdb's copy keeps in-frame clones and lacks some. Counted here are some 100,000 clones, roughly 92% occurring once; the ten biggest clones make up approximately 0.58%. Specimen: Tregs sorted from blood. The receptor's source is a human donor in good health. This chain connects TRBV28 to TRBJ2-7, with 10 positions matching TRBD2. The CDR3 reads CASSYKSGRDTYEQYF. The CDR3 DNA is TGTGCCAGCAGTTATAAGAGCGGGAGGGATACCTACGAGCAGTACTTC.